Listed below are T cell receptor beta chains from one sample, sequenced in a study of T cell repertoires in cytomegalovirus infection. MiXCR, applied by TCRdb to the reads, yields one record per CDR3 protein. The sample has about 140,000 distinct CDR3 sequences, 25% to 35% seen once. Antigens for these TCRs are unknown. The sample consisted of CD8+ T cells from cultured PBMCs, taken from culture after CMV antigen stimulation. Every receptor here comes from a human donor in good health (CMV status not recorded). Some clones in this sample may be carry-over from other donors' samples. Both conserved end residues are part of each CDR3. Each record gives: D gene, V gene, J gene, clone size, CDR3 protein, CDR3 DNA. The D gene is left open where the match is weak. Clone size is not always given. Where it is, it says once, few, many or a class for expanded clones.

.	TRBV7-8	TRBJ2-2	many	CASSLVRGVTGELFF	TGTGCCAGCAGCTTAGTGCGTGGAGTGACCGGGGAGCTGTTTTTT
.	TRBV6-4	TRBJ1-1	.	CASSDREGSEAFF	TGTGCCAGCAGTGACAGGGAGGGATCTGAAGCTTTCTTT
.	TRBV5-1	TRBJ1-5	.	CASSLAGGVNQPQHF	TGCGCCAGCAGCTTGGCCGGGGGTGTCAATCAGCCCCAGCATTTT
.	TRBV20-1	TRBJ2-7	.	CSAATGTAASYEQYF	TGCAGTGCTGCGACCGGGACCGCGGCCTCCTACGAGCAGTACTTC
.	TRBV9	TRBJ1-2	.	CASSVGRGAYGYTF	TGTGCCAGCAGCGTAGGCCGGGGGGCCTATGGCTACACCTTC
.	TRBV28	TRBJ2-2	many	CASSLPLRQELFF	TGTGCCAGCAGTCTTCCCCTACGGCAGGAGCTGTTTTTT
.	TRBV6-5	TRBJ1-1	.	CASSYQDRFLTSNTEAFF	TGTGCCAGCAGTTATCAGGACAGATTTCTAACTTCGAACACTGAAGCTTTCTTT
.	TRBV7-2	TRBJ1-5	many	CASSLEDWGRQPQHF	TGTGCCAGCAGCTTAGAAGATTGGGGGAGACAGCCCCAGCATTTT
TRBD2	TRBV7-6	TRBJ2-2	.	CASSEGLAWAGELFF	TGTGCCAGCAGCGAGGGACTAGCGTGGGCCGGGGAGCTGTTTTTT
TRBD1	TRBV12-3/TRBV12-4	TRBJ2-5	many	CASSLGTGEETQYF	TGTGCCAGCAGTTTAGGGACAGGGGAGGAGACCCAGTACTTC
TRBD1	TRBV7-2	TRBJ2-1	few	CASSAGTGPGEQFF	TGTGCCAGCAGCGCCGGGACAGGCCCGGGTGAGCAGTTCTTC
.	TRBV7-7	TRBJ2-5	few	CASSRGPHGRTQYF	TGTGCCAGCAGCAGGGGACCGCACGGAAGGACCCAGTACTTC
.	TRBV6-1	TRBJ1-4	.	CASSLWEFHEKLFF	TGTGCCAGCAGTTTATGGGAGTTCCATGAAAAACTGTTTTTT
.	TRBV27	TRBJ2-4	.	CASSPGFLAKNIQYF	TGTGCCAGCAGCCCCGGGTTTCTAGCCAAAAACATTCAGTACTTC
.	TRBV6-5	TRBJ2-7	few	CASSYSVNAEQYF	TGTGCCAGCAGTTACTCGGTCAACGCCGAGCAGTACTTC
TRBD1	TRBV7-9	TRBJ2-1	.	CASSGQGGEQFF	TGTGCCAGCAGCGGACAGGGGGGTGAGCAGTTCTTC
.	TRBV6-6	TRBJ1-1	once	CASTEGIGNTEAFF	TGTGCCAGCACCGAGGGAATTGGGAACACTGAAGCTTTCTTT
TRBD1	TRBV7-2	TRBJ2-7	few	CASSLERQGNYEQYF	TGTGCCAGCAGCTTGGAACGACAGGGTAACTACGAGCAGTACTTC
.	TRBV27	TRBJ2-7	.	CASSLSWGSAGLSYEQYF	TGTGCCAGCAGTTTATCCTGGGGGTCTGCAGGGCTATCCTACGAGCAGTACTTC
.	TRBV12-3/TRBV12-4	TRBJ2-1	few	CASFGGTTGYEQFF	TGTGCCAGCTTTGGGGGTACAACGGGGTATGAGCAGTTCTTC
.	TRBV12-5	TRBJ1-1	.	CASGQNGAWTEAFF	TGTGCTAGTGGCCAGAACGGGGCCTGGACTGAAGCTTTCTTT
.	TRBV4-1	TRBJ1-2	.	CASSHGGGDYGYTF	TGCGCCAGCAGCCACGGGGGGGGGGACTATGGCTACACCTTC
TRBD1	TRBV29-1	TRBJ2-1	many	CSFTGANEQFF	TGCAGCTTCACAGGGGCCAATGAGCAGTTCTTC
TRBD1	TRBV7-8	TRBJ2-2	few	CASSPSPGQVNTGELFF	TGTGCCAGCAGCCCCAGCCCGGGACAGGTCAACACCGGGGAGCTGTTTTTT
.	TRBV12-3/TRBV12-4	TRBJ1-1	few	CASRKITMWNTEAFF	TGTGCCAGCAGGAAGATTACGATGTGGAACACTGAAGCTTTCTTT
.	TRBV27	TRBJ2-4	.	CASSYDSLNIQYF	TGTGCCAGCAGTTATGACAGCTTAAACATTCAGTACTTC
.	TRBV7-2	TRBJ2-7	.	CASSHSPTAGISYEQYF	TGTGCCAGCAGCCACTCCCCGACAGCGGGCATCTCCTACGAGCAGTACTTC
.	TRBV7-6	TRBJ1-5	.	CASRGPGSFQPQHF	TGTGCCAGCAGGGGGCCAGGTTCTTTTCAGCCCCAGCATTTT
.	TRBV27	TRBJ2-5	many	CASKSFETQYF	TGTGCCAGCAAATCATTCGAGACCCAGTACTTC
.	TRBV29-1	TRBJ1-2	few	CSVESAGTSGGYTF	TGCAGCGTTGAATCAGCAGGGACAAGTGGTGGCTACACCTTC
.	TRBV7-3	TRBJ1-1	.	CASSGGLNRARNTEAFF	TGTGCCAGCAGCGGGGGGCTAAACCGGGCGCGGAACACTGAAGCTTTCTTT
TRBD1	TRBV6-6	TRBJ2-7	.	CASRDGTVSYEQYF	TGTGCCAGCAGGGACGGGACAGTCTCCTACGAGCAGTACTTC